Here is one T cell receptor (beta chain) with its context. The antigen is unknown. Looked up from germline, CDR1 is LNHDA and CDR2 is SQIVND (reference sequence). This CDR3 is 11 amino acids long. The germline V and J ends were trimmed by 8 bases and 5 bases, with 8 bases remaining between them. Measured with immunoSEQ multiplex PCR; TCRdb has only the in-frame clones, and not every one. The sample shows about 17,000 clones, less than 90% of them seen only once. The data were obtained in a study of T cell repertoires in ileal Crohn's disease. Turning to the study itself: Patients had a median roughly 7.9-year disease duration, and under 45% were active smokers. All patients had surgery for stricturing (around 61%) or penetrating (around 40%) disease. About half received postoperative treatment, roughly ten with thiopurines and about 20 anti-TNF. Study outcomes and limitations: Mucosal expansions were suggested to be mainly CD8 T cells.

The TCR comes from an adult with Crohn's disease. The sample was ileal tissue. The rearrangement links TRBV19 to TRBJ2-3; no definite D call. CDR3 coding DNA: TGTGCCAGTCGCCTCGGAGATACGCAGTATTTT. Translation: CASRLGDTQYF. The full variable domain, in which reference TRBV19 and TRBJ2-3 provide the parts outside the CDR3, is DGGITQSPKYLFRKEGQNVTLSCEQNLNHDAMYWYRQDPGQGLRLIYYSQIVNDFQKGDIAEGYSVSREKKESFPLTVTSAQKNPTAFYLCASRLGDTQYFGPGTRLTVL.